The 13 T cell receptor beta chains below come from one sample, sequenced in a study of blood T cell repertoires in COVID-19. Using immunoSEQ multiplex PCR, the repertoire was profiled, and TCRdb retains in-frame clones only, with some absent. Counted here are 200,000 to 300,000 clones, approximately 83% occurring once; the ten biggest clones make up over 8%. Sequenced: peripheral blood. These receptors were obtained from a woman of 80 years or more with acute or convalescent COVID-19.

This clone has only a few counts. V gene TRBV18 combines with J gene TRBJ2-7; 7 bases are a match to TRBD1. There are 15 residues in the CDR3. Germline-derived CDR1 and CDR2 are KGHSH and LQKENI. The V gene end was trimmed by 8 bases and the J gene end by 3 bases; junction bases not matched to a gene: 13. This chain's CDR3 is CASTSSDRARYEQYF. DNA for the CDR3: TGTGCCAGCACTAGTTCCGACAGGGCGCGCTACGAGCAGTACTTC.

V is TRBV18 and J is TRBJ2-1; possible D gene TRBD2, 7 bases. The CDR3 loop spans 11 amino acids. V dropped 4 bases and J dropped 12 bases, with 10 bases sitting between them. CDR1 is KGHSH, CDR2 LQKENI, per germline. The CDR3 DNA follows: TGTGCCAGCTCACAGGGGGAGGGGCAGTTCTTC. It yields the protein CASSQGEGQFF.

The chain uses TRBV5-5 and TRBJ2-3, with a tentative D call TRBD1 (6 bases). The V end lost 4 bases, the J end lost 5 bases, and 8 bases lay between the germline ends. Germline V lookup: CDR1 SGHKS, CDR2 YYEKEE (reference sequence). The CDR3 has 12 amino acids. The CDR3, as DNA: TGTGCCAGCAGCCAGGGGTTAGATACGCAGTATTTT. It specifies CASSQGLDTQYF. Looking up the rest from reference TRBV5-5 and TRBJ2-3 gives the full variable domain: DAGVTQSPTHLIKTRGQQVTLRCSPISGHKSVSWYQQVLGQGPQFIFQYYEKEERGRGNFPDRFSARQFPNYSSELNVNALLLGDSALYLCASSQGLDTQYFGPGTRLTVL.

This clone has just a few counts. The rearrangement joins TRBV30 to TRBJ1-2; 8 positions agree with TRBD1. V shed 5 bases, J shed 0 bases, and the junction held 5 bases outside the gene matches. This CDR3 comprises 14 residues. Per the germline V gene, CDR1 is GTSNPN and CDR2 is SVGIG (reference sequence). The chain's CDR3 is CAWGRGHPNYGYTF. Here the CDR3 DNA reads TGTGCCTGGGGCAGGGGGCACCCTAACTATGGCTACACCTTC.

This clone was counted a few times. The chain links TRBV9 to TRBJ1-2, with TRBD1 matching over 11 bases. Germline trimming cut 4 bases from V and 4 bases from J; bases unmatched to any gene: 9. Germline CDR1 is SGDLS and CDR2 is YYNGEE. The CDR3 runs 16 residues. The CDR3 DNA reads as TGTGCCAGCAGCTCCACAGGGACAGGGGGTGGCTATGGCTACACCTTC. Amino acids: CASSSTGTGGGYGYTF. Variable domain in full (rest from reference TRBV9 and TRBJ1-2): DSGVTQTPKHLITATGQRVTLRCSPRSGDLSVYWYQQSLDQGLQFLIQYYNGEERAKGNILERFSAQQFPDLHSELNLSSLELGDSALYFCASSSTGTGGGYGYTFGSGTRLTVV.

CDR3 amino acids: CASSLRGLNEQFF. The CDR3 DNA sequence: TGTGCCAGCAGCTTGCGGGGCCTGAATGAGCAGTTCTTC. V is TRBV11-2 and J is TRBJ2-1, with D maybe TRBD2 (6 bases). CDR1 is SGHAT, CDR2 FQNNGV, per germline. There are 13 residues in the CDR3. Trimming stripped 3 bases from V and 7 bases from J, with 10 bases between.

The V gene is TRBV6-2 or TRBV6-3, the J gene TRBJ2-1; possibly TRBD1 for D (8 bases). Trimming left V 6 bases short and J 4 bases short, with 16 bases between. CDR3 length equals 15 residues. Germline assignment: CDR1 MNHEY and CDR2 SVGEGT. Here the CDR3 reads CASSKLQGGYNEQFF. DNA for the CDR3: TGTGCCAGCAGCAAGCTACAGGGGGGGTACAATGAGCAGTTCTTC.

This clone was picked up many times. The chain joins TRBV5-1 to TRBJ2-3; a weak D match, TRBD1 (6 bases). Germline V gene sequence: CDR1 SGHRS, CDR2 YFSETQ. CDR3 length: 15 residues. V lost 0 bases to trimming and J lost 2 bases, with 10 bases between them. The CDR3 DNA is TGCGCCAGCAGCTTGGACGGGACATTCACAGATACGCAGTATTTT. Encoded protein: CASSLDGTFTDTQYF.

This rearrangement joins TRBV4-1 to TRBJ1-6; a possible D gene is TRBD1 (5 bases). The CDR3 has 15 amino acids. Germline loops: CDR1 MGHRA, CDR2 YSYEKL. V gave up 1 base and J gave up 3 bases, with 7 bases separating them. Here the CDR3 DNA reads TGCGCCAGCAGCCAAGGACAGATCTATAATTCACCCCTCCACTTT. Translated: CASSQGQIYNSPLHF.

The chain combines TRBV25-1 with TRBJ2-7; tentative D call: TRBD2 (5 bases). CDR1 is MGHDK, CDR2 SYGVNS, per germline. The CDR3 spans 13 residues. Trimming shortened V by 10 bases and J by 5 bases, and 18 bases separated the two germline ends. CDR3: CATRTPLRDEQYF. The DNA of the CDR3 is TGTGCCACAAGGACTCCCCTGAGGGACGAGCAGTACTTC.

The chain uses TRBV4-2 and TRBJ2-1, with 9 bases that match TRBD2. The germline gives CDR1 LGHNA, CDR2 YNFKEQ. The CDR3 covers 18 residues. J lost 10 bases, V lost 0 bases, and 16 bases had no gene match. The CDR3: CASSQDPPPPAGGTEQFF. The CDR3 nucleotides are TGTGCCAGCAGCCAAGATCCCCCTCCCCCAGCGGGGGGCACAGAGCAGTTCTTC.

V usage is TRBV11-2 and J usage is TRBJ2-7; 9 bases are shared with TRBD1. The CDR3 runs to 15 residues. The germline gives CDR1 SGHAT, CDR2 FQNNGV. V was pared by 5 bases and J by 0 bases, with 5 bases of the junction left unmatched. The CDR3 loop reads CASSRPGQGSYEQYF. The CDR3 DNA is TGTGCCAGCAGCCGACCGGGACAGGGCTCCTACGAGCAGTACTTC.

A word on this clone: The junction does not match germline at one end; this may be a read error. The rearrangement uses TRBV29-1 and TRBJ2-7; 9 bases align to TRBD1. The CDR3 contains 13 residues. CDR1 is SQVTM, CDR2 ANQGSEA, per germline. CDR3 nucleotides: TGCAGCGTGCAGATGGAACCGGCCCGGGACAGGGACTTC. Its translation is CSVQMEPARDRDF.